This T cell receptor beta chain was documented in a study of blood T cells in healthy people across ages. Sample-barcoded 5' priming and a J-beta primer mix drove a second PCR of roughly 6 to 12 cycles. MiXCR, applied by TCRdb to the 5' RACE reads, yields one record per CDR3 protein. The table has about 830,000 distinct CDR3 sequences, under 80% seen once. This clonotype was recorded once. The sequenced sample was blood. The receptor's source is a man aged 25 to 40 in good health.

The CDR3, as DNA: TGTGCCAGCAGTTACATGGCGGACCACTACAATGAGCAGTTCTTC. Amino acid sequence: CASSYMADHYNEQFF. The gene calls are TRBV6-2 or TRBV6-3 and TRBJ2-1; no reliable D call. The V end was cut by 2 bases, the J end by 3 bases, with 11 bases between. This CDR3 comprises 15 residues. Per germline, CDR1 MNHEY and CDR2 SVGEGT.